Here is one TCR beta chain with its context. These data belong to a study of sequential checkpoint blockade in melanoma. As for the study in general: Each arm's sequence ended with maintenance nivolumab.

V trimming: 4 bases; J trimming: 2 bases; junction bases outside the gene matches: 10. CDR1 is SGHRS, CDR2 YFSETQ, per germline. This CDR3 is 16 amino acids long. Treatment noted: randomized to nivolumab then ipilimumab (arm A) or the reverse (arm B). No patient had prior DNA-damaging chemotherapy. PBMC sorting kept live CD3+CD8+ cells without CD19 or CD56. Method: immunoSEQ multiplex PCR; TCRdb's copy keeps in-frame clones and lacks some. The sample contains approximately 12,000 clones, about 65% of which appear only once. This chain uses TRBV5-1 with TRBJ2-3; 7 positions match TRBD2. The origin of this receptor is a human donor with melanoma. Sequencing used CD8+ T cells sorted from blood (inferred from file names), obtained from a patient given nivolumab and ipilimumab in sequence. The CDR3 nucleotides are TGCGCCAGCAGCCGGGTGCTAGCGGTAGTCACAGATACGCAGTATTTT. It encodes CASSRVLAVVTDTQYF.